These 25 T cell receptor beta chains came from one sample sequenced in a study of T cell repertoires in cytomegalovirus infection. TCRdb re-derived calls from the reads in MiXCR, one entry per CDR3 protein. This table has about 300,000 distinct CDR3 sequences, about a tenth appearing once. Sequencing was performed on PBMCs. The receptors were gathered from a human donor in good health (CMV status not recorded). Some clones in this sample may be carry-over from other donors' samples.

This clonotype appeared a few times. The chain couples TRBV12-3 or TRBV12-4 to TRBJ2-7, with D possibly being TRBD1 (6 bases). The CDR3 spans 13 residues. Trimming took off 4 bases at V and 4 bases at J, with 11 bases between the two ends. CDR3 coding DNA: TGTGCCAGCAGTTGGGGACACACGTACGAGCAGTACGTC. Its translation is CASSWGHTYEQYV.

The chain's CDR3 is CASSESGGDIQYF. DNA for the CDR3: TGTGCCAGCAGTGAATCGGGAGGGGACATTCAGTACTTC. The V call is TRBV25-1, the J call TRBJ2-4; 8 bases align to TRBD2. V lost 1 base to trimming and J lost 8 bases; unmatched junction nucleotides: 1. CDR3 length equals 13 residues. Germline V CDR1 and CDR2: MGHDK, SYGVNS.

This rearrangement joins TRBV23-1 to TRBJ2-6; D is undetermined. TRBV23-1 is known as an ORF, though its function is uncertain. V was clipped by 4 bases and J by 0 bases, with 16 bases between them. The CDR3 has 18 residues. The CDR3 region is CASSLVAVPASGANVLTF. DNA for the CDR3: TGCGCCAGCAGTCTGGTGGCAGTCCCCGCCTCTGGGGCCAACGTCCTGACTTTC.

This clonotype was seen many times. V gene TRBV7-3 combines with J gene TRBJ1-2; D gene ambiguous. The CDR3 loop spans 13 amino acids. Trimming removed 5 bases at V and 6 bases at J, with 13 bases between. Per the germline V gene, CDR1 is SGHTA and CDR2 is FQGTGA. Here the CDR3 reads CASSESGGHGYTF. CDR3 DNA sequence: TGTGCCAGCAGCGAATCCGGCGGGCATGGCTACACCTTC.

V usage is TRBV20-1 and J usage is TRBJ2-1; 9 positions match TRBD1. Per germline, CDR1 DFQATT and CDR2 SNEGSKA (reference sequence). The trim removed 6 bases at V and 8 bases at J, leaving 11 bases unmatched. This CDR3 region has 14 residues. The CDR3 loop is CSAPQGALRDEQFF. The CDR3 DNA reads as TGCAGTGCCCCACAGGGGGCGCTTAGGGATGAGCAGTTCTTC.

This clonotype was seen a handful of times. The chain carries TRBV28 and TRBJ2-7; the match to TRBD1 covers 9 bases. This CDR3 comprises 14 residues. Germline trimming cut 8 bases from V and 2 bases from J; bases unmatched to any gene: 7. CDR1 and CDR2 (germline): MDHEN, SYDVKM. The chain's CDR3 is CASLPGQGTYEQYV. CDR3 sequence (DNA): TGTGCCAGCCTTCCGGGACAGGGCACCTACGAGCAGTACGTC.

This clonotype was seen ten or more times. The chain has TRBV20-1 and TRBJ2-5; no firm D call. This CDR3 is built from 13 residues. Between the trimmed V and J ends, which lost 3 bases and 4 bases, there was a span of 12 bases. Per the germline V gene, CDR1 is DFQATT and CDR2 is SNEGSKA (reference sequence). Here the CDR3 reads CSASQVSTETQYF. As DNA, the CDR3 is TGCAGTGCTAGCCAGGTATCAACAGAGACCCAGTACTTC.

This clonotype was seen repeatedly, ten times or more. The rearrangement uses TRBV11-2 and TRBJ2-1; maybe TRBD2 (6 bases). This CDR3 region has 16 residues. V gave up 5 bases and J gave up 4 bases, with 18 bases separating them. Germline CDR1 reads SGHAT; CDR2 reads FQNNGV. CDR3 region: CASSPRTAGRYNEQFF. CDR3 nucleotides: TGTGCCAGCAGCCCCCGAACCGCGGGGAGATACAATGAGCAGTTCTTC.

This clonotype was detected only once. V usage is TRBV7-9 and J usage is TRBJ1-5; 9 bases agree with TRBD1. This CDR3 has 18 amino acids. V lost 2 bases to trimming and J lost 2 bases; unmatched junction nucleotides: 10. CDR1 is SEHNR and CDR2 is FQNEAQ in the germline V gene (reference sequence). CDR3 region: CASSLNSGQGWGNQPQHF. CDR3 in DNA: TGTGCCAGCAGCTTAAACTCGGGACAGGGTTGGGGCAATCAGCCCCAGCATTTT.

The sample holds many counts of this clonotype. The V and J genes are TRBV7-9 and TRBJ1-1; 7 nucleotides agree with TRBD1. V lost 3 bases and J lost 5; bases outside the gene matches: 9. CDR1 and CDR2 (germline): SEHNR, FQNEAQ (reference sequence). CDR3 length: 15 residues. In DNA, the CDR3 is TGTGCCAGCAGCTTGAATTGGGACAGAAGGACTGAAGCTTTCTTT. Amino acids: CASSLNWDRRTEAFF. The variable domain in full, with the rest retrieved from reference TRBV7-9 and TRBJ1-1, is DTGVSQNPRHKITKRGQNVTFRCDPISEHNRLYWYRQTLGQGPEFLTYFQNEAQLEKSRLLSDRFSAERPKGSFSTLEIQRTEQGDSAMYLCASSLNWDRRTEAFFGQGTRLTVV.

The chain joins TRBV28 to TRBJ1-2, with 9 nucleotides matching TRBD1. In germline, CDR1 is MDHEN, CDR2 SYDVKM. V was clipped by 6 bases and J by 5 bases; unmatched bases: 10. There are 15 residues in the CDR3. The CDR3 spells CASSPPRQGGYGYTF. The CDR3 bases are TGTGCCAGCAGCCCCCCCAGACAGGGGGGGTATGGCTACACCTTC.

This clonotype has a count of ten or more. The chain has TRBV14 and TRBJ2-5, with a weak D call TRBD1 (5 bases). Between the trimmed V and J ends, which lost 3 bases and 1 base, there was a span of 9 bases. Germline V lookup: CDR1 SGHDN, CDR2 FVKESK. CDR3 length: 14 amino acids. The CDR3 is CASSQQGLQETQYF. The CDR3 region has the DNA TGTGCCAGCAGCCAGCAGGGTCTCCAAGAGACCCAGTACTTC.

The rearrangement links TRBV19 to TRBJ2-2, with 7 bases lining up with TRBD1. This CDR3 comprises 16 residues. V shed 7 bases and J 0 bases; nucleotides not matched to a gene: 8. Germline V CDR1 and CDR2: LNHDA, SQIVND (reference sequence). The DNA of the CDR3 is TGTGCCAGTACCCCCCCCGGGACAGCGAACACCGGGGAGCTGTTTTTT. It specifies CASTPPGTANTGELFF.

This clonotype has at least ten counts. The junction and the germline gene differ at one end; a read error may be behind it. V is TRBV7-2 and J is TRBJ1-5; maybe TRBD1 (5 bases). Germline values: CDR1 SGHTA, CDR2 FQGNSA. The CDR3 spans 12 residues. CDR3 amino acids: CASSLGPGPPRF. The DNA of the CDR3 is TGTGCCAGCAGCTTAGGGCCGGGACCCCCGCGGTTT.

This clonotype was counted many times. The rearrangement links TRBV5-1 to TRBJ2-1; 8 bases align to TRBD2. V lost 0 bases and J lost 7; bases outside the gene matches: 3. Per the germline V gene, CDR1 is SGHRS and CDR2 is YFSETQ. This CDR3 contains 14 residues. CDR3 loop: CASSLGLAPNEQFF. DNA for the CDR3: TGCGCCAGCAGCTTGGGACTAGCGCCTAATGAGCAGTTCTTC.

This clonotype was counted ten times or more. CDR3 in amino acids: CASSSSSTDTQYF. The CDR3 DNA reads TGTGCCAGCAGTTCCTCTTCGACAGATACGCAGTATTTT. The gene calls are TRBV28 and TRBJ2-3; D call uncertain. Trimming left V 4 bases short and J 3 bases short, with 8 bases between. The germline gives CDR1 MDHEN, CDR2 SYDVKM. This CDR3 is 13 amino acids long.

To note about this clonotype: This sequence may be a read error, since a much larger clone differs from it by one base. The chain is built from TRBV7-6 and TRBJ2-7; D might be TRBD2 (5 bases). The CDR3 extends over 13 amino acids. Germline values: CDR1 SGHVS, CDR2 FNYEAQ. V shed 4 bases and J shed 3 bases, with 10 bases lying between them. The DNA for the CDR3 is TGTGCCAGCAGCTCCGAAGCGGACTACGAGCAGTACTTC. It yields the protein CASSSEADYEQYF.

This clonotype has ten or more counts. The V call is TRBV19, the J call TRBJ2-3, with a possible D match to TRBD2 (6 bases). The CDR3 has 15 residues. Trimming left V 3 bases short and J 0 bases short, with 10 bases between. CDR1 is LNHDA and CDR2 is SQIVND in the germline V gene (reference sequence). CDR3 sequence (DNA): TGTGCCAGTAGTATTGAGGGAGGTAGCACAGATACGCAGTATTTT. It translates to CASSIEGGSTDTQYF. Complete variable domain (other parts from reference TRBV19 and TRBJ2-3): DGGITQSPKYLFRKEGQNVTLSCEQNLNHDAMYWYRQDPGQGLRLIYYSQIVNDFQKGDIAEGYSVSREKKESFPLTVTSAQKNPTAFYLCASSIEGGSTDTQYFGPGTRLTVL.

The table lists this clonotype with many counts. This chain joins TRBV7-8 and TRBJ2-5; no firm D call. Germline loops: CDR1 SGHVS, CDR2 FQNEAQ. The V and J ends lost 4 bases and 5 bases respectively, with 11 bases between them. The CDR3 consists of 13 residues. The CDR3 spells CASSYPALETQYF. The CDR3 DNA reads TGTGCCAGCAGCTATCCGGCCTTGGAGACCCAGTACTTC.

The genes are TRBV27 and TRBJ2-7, with 8 bases lining up with TRBD1. The CDR3 spans 15 residues. V trimming: 3 bases; J trimming: 0 bases; junction bases outside the gene matches: 4. Germline V lookup: CDR1 MNHEY, CDR2 SMNVEV (reference sequence). CDR3 coding DNA: TGTGCCAGCAGTTTCGGACAGGGATACTCCTACGAGCAGTACTTC. It codes for CASSFGQGYSYEQYF.

The sample holds many counts of this clonotype. The V and J genes are TRBV27 and TRBJ2-1; 14 nucleotides match TRBD2. The CDR3 covers 20 residues. The germline CDR1 and CDR2 sequences are MNHEY and SMNVEV (reference sequence). The V and J ends lost 5 bases and 3 bases, in that order; junction bases with no gene match: 15. The CDR3 loop is CASSRILGTSGGAGYNEQFF. The CDR3 coding sequence is TGTGCCAGCAGTAGGATATTGGGGACTAGCGGGGGTGCGGGCTACAATGAGCAGTTCTTC.

This clonotype was detected ten times or more. This chain uses TRBV2 with TRBJ2-2; 8 bases map to TRBD1. The CDR3 is 14 amino acids. Trimming took 7 bases from V and 3 from J; bases not matched to a gene: 4. Germline V CDR1 and CDR2: SNHLY, FYNNEI. The CDR3 DNA reads TGTGCCAGCACTGGGACAGGATACACCGGGGAGCTGTTTTTT. The encoded protein is CASTGTGYTGELFF.

There are many counts of this clonotype. V usage is TRBV7-9 and J usage is TRBJ1-1; D remains unclear. CDR3 size: 12 residues. Germline CDR1 SEHNR, CDR2 FQNEAQ (reference sequence). Trimming pared 3 bases from V and 6 bases from J, leaving 8 bases between. CDR3 sequence reads: CASSFGSPEAFF. CDR3 bases: TGTGCCAGCAGCTTCGGTAGCCCTGAAGCTTTCTTT.

This clonotype has at least ten counts. V usage is TRBV29-1 and J usage is TRBJ1-1; 9 nucleotides line up with TRBD1. Unmatched junction bases numbered 10, after V lost 6 bases and J lost 5 bases. The V gene's germline CDR1 is SQVTM and CDR2 ANQGSEA. The CDR3 length is 14 residues. The CDR3 is CSVSPGTGRTEAFF. The CDR3 bases are TGCAGCGTATCACCAGGGACAGGGAGGACTGAAGCTTTCTTT.

This sequence joins TRBV19 and TRBJ1-1, with D tentatively TRBD1 (6 bases). CDR1 is LNHDA, CDR2 SQIVND, per germline (reference sequence). The CDR3 extends over 15 amino acids. Between the trimmed V and J ends, which lost 5 bases and 0 bases, there was a span of 13 bases. The CDR3 DNA follows: TGTGCCAGTAGTGGGGGGCTCACTATGAACACTGAAGCTTTCTTT. The encoded protein is CASSGGLTMNTEAFF.